This TCR beta chain was found in a study of cytomegalovirus exposure and HLA in healthy donors. Broader study findings: Data from an earlier analysis indicated that most TCR beta V segments were productive either about 87% or about 30% of the time. The study recorded 150 to 200 TCR beta chains that were cytomegalovirus-associated. Reports described diagnosis of cytomegalovirus status by the classifier as highly specific and sensitive. Association of 16,951 TCR beta sequences with HLA alleles was found at 0.05 false discovery rate in a later analysis.

CDR3 size: 14 residues. Germline V gene data show CDR1 as MDHEN and CDR2 as SYDVKM. V was pared by 6 bases and J by 5 bases, with 7 bases of the junction left unmatched. Concerning this clone: The antigen is unknown.

PCR was performed using 60 Vbeta and 13 Jbeta primers. Measured with immunoSEQ multiplex PCR; TCRdb has only the in-frame clones, and not every one. Among nearly 110,000 clones listed, 70% to 80% were seen once. The specimen sequenced was PBMCs. The clonotype comes from a boy aged 5-17 years in good health and CMV-seronegative. The gene calls are TRBV28 and TRBJ2-5, with 9 positions matching TRBD2. The CDR3 reads CASRFSGSVETQYF. DNA for the CDR3: TGTGCCAGCAGATTTAGCGGGAGTGTGGAGACCCAGTACTTC.